These 3 T cell receptor beta chains came from one sample sequenced in a study of shared clonotypes between healthy human individuals. The protocol was immunoSEQ multiplex PCR, while the TCRdb copy is restricted to in-frame clones and leaves out a portion. This repertoire shows some 500,000 clones, 79% found once; its top ten account for roughly 12%. The sample consisted of PBMCs. All receptors derive from a woman aged 40 to 55 in good health. Some clones in this sample may be carry-over from other donors' samples.

V and J are TRBV28 and TRBJ1-5; D might be TRBD1 (6 bases). Trimming pared 6 bases from V and 4 bases from J, leaving 16 bases between. The CDR3 consists of 15 residues. The germline V gene has CDR1 MDHEN and CDR2 SYDVKM. As DNA, the CDR3 is TGTGCCAGCAGCCCCTTCCCGGGGGCAAATCAGCCCCAGCATTTT. This encodes CASSPFPGANQPQHF.

The table lists this clone with many counts. The chain employs TRBV5-1 and TRBJ2-7, with 12 positions matching TRBD2. The CDR3 consists of 16 residues. With 0 bases clipped from V and 4 bases from J, the junction kept 5 bases outside the gene matches. Germline CDR1 SGHRS, CDR2 YFSETQ. The CDR3 DNA reads as TGCGCCAGCAGCTTGGGACTAGCGGGAGTGGGGTACGAGCAGTACTTC. Protein sequence: CASSLGLAGVGYEQYF.

This clone was observed once. V usage is TRBV30 and J usage is TRBJ1-5; 10 bases fit TRBD1. The CDR3 spans 14 residues. The V gene's germline CDR1 is GTSNPN and CDR2 SVGIG (reference sequence). Unmatched junction bases numbered 5, after V lost 3 bases and J lost 6 bases. DNA of the CDR3: TGTGCCTGGAGCCGGACAGGGGGAGGTCAGCCCCAGCATTTT. Protein sequence: CAWSRTGGGQPQHF.